This TCR beta chain was captured by sequencing in a study of T cell changes during pregnancy in multiple sclerosis. Data came from immunoSEQ multiplex PCR; TCRdb stores just in-frame clones and leaves some out. This sample yields some 39,000 clones, of which 90% to 95% are seen a single time; roughly 0.66% belongs to the top ten. This TCR derives from a female donor in good health, enrolled as a control in a pregnancy study. This sample comprised CD4+ T cells from peripheral blood mononuclear cells, obtained in the second trimester of pregnancy.

CDR3 sequence reads: CASSRPGQGHNEQFF. Here the CDR3 DNA reads TGTGCCAGCAGCCGACCGGGACAGGGTCACAATGAGCAGTTCTTC. The chain uses TRBV7-2 and TRBJ2-1, with 9 bases aligning to TRBD1. The CDR3 runs to 15 residues. CDR1 and CDR2 (germline): SGHTA, FQGNSA. The V and J ends lost 5 bases and 5 bases, in that order; junction bases with no gene match: 7.